This paragraph reports one TCR beta chain. Its antigen is not known. This sample was taken from a study of cytomegalovirus exposure and HLA in healthy donors. Overall study results and limits: Altogether, about 160 TCR beta chains were recorded as cytomegalovirus-associated.

Researchers ran the PCR with 60 Vbeta and 13 Jbeta primers. Measured with immunoSEQ multiplex PCR; TCRdb has only the in-frame clones, and not every one. The table has some 130,000 clones, around 77% seen once. The J segment lost 4 bases and the V segment lost 6 bases, leaving 8 bases of the junction unmatched. The CDR3 totals 14 residues. CDR1 is SQVTM and CDR2 is ANQGSEA in the germline V gene. The specimen sequenced was PBMCs. The TCR comes from a man younger than 40 in good health and CMV-seronegative. The chain combines TRBV29-1 with TRBJ2-7, with 11 bases identical to TRBD1. The DNA of the CDR3 is TGCAGCGTGGAATCGGGACAGGGGGGGTACGAGCAGTACTTC. Its protein product is CSVESGQGGYEQYF.